This TCR beta chain was documented in a study of T cell repertoires in cytomegalovirus infection. Overall study results and limits: The cumulative frequency of public TCR beta families identified carriers of CMV plus the relevant HLA. What dominated the ex vivo response were HLA-C-restricted CMV-specific TCR beta clonotypes.

Germline V gene data show CDR1 as ENHRY and CDR2 as SYGVKD. V gave up 3 bases and J gave up 3 bases, with 5 bases separating them. This CDR3 is 13 amino acids long. Points on this clonotype: Its specificity is not known.

TCRdb ran MiXCR on the reads and lists one entry per CDR3 protein. The top ten clones hold over 40% of a sample with 230,000 or so distinct CDR3 sequences, about 17% of them seen once. Sequencing input: CD8+ T cells from PBMCs. The V gene is TRBV10-3, the J gene TRBJ2-2; D is uncertain. This sequence was found in a human donor in good health (CMV status not recorded). Some clones in this sample may be carry-over from other donors' samples. The CDR3 DNA is TGTGCCATCAGTGATCTCGACACCGGGGAGCTGTTTTTT. Translated, it gives CAISDLDTGELFF.